A selection of T cell receptor beta chains follows, all from one sample in a study of blood T cell repertoires in COVID-19. Using immunoSEQ multiplex PCR, the repertoire was profiled, and TCRdb retains in-frame clones only, with some absent. The table records about 130,000 clones, about 76% of them present only once. Sequenced: peripheral blood. These receptors were collected from a man older than 75 with acute or convalescent COVID-19. CDR3s include the opening cysteine and the closing phenylalanine or tryptophan. D genes are given only for firm matches. Rows may omit the clone size; those that give it use once, few, many or a size class.

D gene: TRBD1; clone size: NA; J gene: TRBJ2-1; V gene: TRBV5-1; CDR3 DNA: TGCGCCAGCAGCGAAGAGGGACAGGGGGGAGGCTACAATGAGCAGTTCTTC; CDR3 protein: CASSEEGQGGGYNEQFF
D gene: NA; clone size: NA; J gene: TRBJ1-1; V gene: TRBV6-5; CDR3 DNA: TGTGCCAGCAGTTACTCCGGGTACACTGAAGCTTTCTTT; CDR3 protein: CASSYSGYTEAFF
D gene: NA; clone size: NA; J gene: TRBJ2-2; V gene: TRBV9; CDR3 DNA: TGTGCCAGCAGCGTAGCGGGAAAGAACACCGGGGAGCTGTTTTTT; CDR3 protein: CASSVAGKNTGELFF
D gene: TRBD1; clone size: NA; J gene: TRBJ1-1; V gene: TRBV5-4; CDR3 DNA: TGTGCCAGCAGCTATGAACCAACACCTGCGAAGACAGGGGGCACTGAAGCTTTCTTT; CDR3 protein: CASSYEPTPAKTGGTEAFF
D gene: TRBD2; clone size: NA; J gene: TRBJ2-3; V gene: TRBV4-2; CDR3 DNA: TGTGCCAGCAGCCTCGGGACTACTACAGATACGCAGTATTTT; CDR3 protein: CASSLGTTTDTQYF
D gene: NA; clone size: NA; J gene: TRBJ2-5; V gene: TRBV12-3/TRBV12-4; CDR3 DNA: TGTGCCAGCAGTTTGGGCAGACAAGAGACCCAGTACTTC; CDR3 protein: CASSLGRQETQYF
D gene: NA; clone size: few; J gene: TRBJ1-6; V gene: TRBV9; CDR3 DNA: TGTGCCAGCAGCGTAGATTCACAGGGCGATTCACCCCTCCACTTT; CDR3 protein: CASSVDSQGDSPLHF
D gene: NA; clone size: NA; J gene: TRBJ1-2; V gene: TRBV6-6; CDR3 DNA: TGTGCCAGCAGTCCCAACGGGAGAAACTATGGCTACACCTTC; CDR3 protein: CASSPNGRNYGYTF
D gene: NA; clone size: NA; J gene: TRBJ2-5; V gene: TRBV11-1; CDR3 DNA: TGTGCCAGCAGCTTAGGAGGGAGACCGCAAGAGACCCAGTACTTC; CDR3 protein: CASSLGGRPQETQYF
D gene: NA; clone size: NA; J gene: TRBJ1-6; V gene: TRBV6-5; CDR3 DNA: TGTGCCAGCAAACAGGGAAGCTCCTATAATTCACCCCTCCACTTT; CDR3 protein: CASKQGSSYNSPLHF
D gene: TRBD1; clone size: NA; J gene: TRBJ1-2; V gene: TRBV7-8; CDR3 DNA: TGTGCCAGCAGCACCGGACAGGGGGCGGTTAGAGGCTACACCTTC; CDR3 protein: CASSTGQGAVRGYTF
D gene: NA; clone size: NA; J gene: TRBJ1-3; V gene: TRBV7-2; CDR3 DNA: TGTGCCAGCAGCTTCCGGACAGTTGGAAACACCATATATTTT; CDR3 protein: CASSFRTVGNTIYF
D gene: TRBD2; clone size: NA; J gene: TRBJ2-5; V gene: TRBV7-9; CDR3 DNA: TGTGCCAGCAGCTTCGGACTAGCGGGGGGTCAAGAGACCCAGTACTTC; CDR3 protein: CASSFGLAGGQETQYF
D gene: NA; clone size: NA; J gene: TRBJ2-3; V gene: TRBV7-2; CDR3 DNA: TGTGCCAGCAGCTTATTCTCAGCGAGGAACACAGATACGCAGTATTTT; CDR3 protein: CASSLFSARNTDTQYF
D gene: NA; clone size: NA; J gene: TRBJ2-7; V gene: TRBV7-6; CDR3 DNA: TGTGCCAGCAGCTTCCCTTTCGGGGGTTTTATCTTTCTTGAAGACTACGAGCAGTACTTC; CDR3 protein: CASSFPFGGFIFLEDYEQYF
D gene: NA; clone size: NA; J gene: TRBJ2-7; V gene: TRBV6-6; CDR3 DNA: TGTGCCAGCAGTTCTCGTCCCTACGAGCAGTACTTC; CDR3 protein: CASSSRPYEQYF
D gene: NA; clone size: few; J gene: TRBJ1-2; V gene: TRBV7-9; CDR3 DNA: TGTGCCAGCAGCCCTCGGACGGGGTGGGATGGCTACACCTTC; CDR3 protein: CASSPRTGWDGYTF